The 10 T cell receptor beta chains listed next were all sequenced from one sample in a study of OX40 agonist ivuxolimab in advanced cancers. Using immunoSEQ multiplex PCR, the repertoire was profiled, and TCRdb retains in-frame clones only, with some absent. The profile shows about 69,000 clones, around 89% of them singletons. The material sequenced was CD4+ or CD8+ T cells sorted from blood, taken in a trial of the OX40 agonist ivuxolimab. The receptors shown here come from an adult with an advanced solid tumor such as melanoma, head and neck, liver or kidney cancer.

This chain connects TRBV4-1 to TRBJ1-4; TRBD1 matches at 9 bases. V shed 1 base and J 0 bases; nucleotides not matched to a gene: 3. The CDR3 has 17 residues. Germline CDR1 is MGHRA and CDR2 is YSYEKL. CDR3 sequence reads: CASSQGDRAATNEKLFF. The CDR3 nucleotides are TGCGCCAGCAGCCAAGGGGACAGGGCAGCAACTAATGAAAAACTGTTTTTT.

The genes are TRBV2 and TRBJ2-6, with D possibly matching TRBD1 (5 bases). This CDR3 has 17 residues. V gave up 5 bases and J gave up 0 bases, with 14 bases separating them. Germline-derived CDR1 and CDR2 are SNHLY and FYNNEI. For the CDR3, the DNA is TGTGCCAGCAGTTGGGGCCCTCAGTCCTCTGGGGCCAACGTCCTGACTTTC. Protein: CASSWGPQSSGANVLTF.

This chain connects TRBV9 to TRBJ2-3, with TRBD1 identical over 7 bases. The CDR3 length is 14 residues. The germline CDR1 and CDR2 sequences are SGDLS and YYNGEE. V gave up 4 bases and J gave up 4 bases; unmatched junction bases: 6. The CDR3 DNA reads as TGTGCCAGCAGCTCAGACAGGGAAGCAGATACGCAGTATTTT. Protein: CASSSDREADTQYF.

This chain joins TRBV9 and TRBJ2-3; 8 bases agree with TRBD1. The CDR3 loop spans 15 amino acids. With 4 bases clipped from V and 5 bases from J, the junction kept 9 bases outside the gene matches. Germline CDR1 reads SGDLS; CDR2 reads YYNGEE. The CDR3 loop is CASSQRDRYIDTQYF. The CDR3 region has the DNA TGTGCCAGCAGCCAGAGGGACAGGTACATAGATACGCAGTATTTT.

This clone was picked up one time. The V gene is TRBV7-9, the J gene TRBJ2-5; D remains ambiguous. Germline V lookup: CDR1 SEHNR, CDR2 FQNEAQ (reference sequence). Trimming shortened V by 0 bases and J by 3 bases, and 5 bases separated the two germline ends. The CDR3 is 13 residues long. The CDR3 nucleotides are TGTGCCAGCAGCTTAGCACTAAAAGAGACCCAGTACTTC. Encoded protein: CASSLALKETQYF.

The chain links TRBV11-2 to TRBJ1-1, with D maybe TRBD1 (6 bases). Germline V CDR1 and CDR2: SGHAT, FQNNGV. Trimming removed 5 bases at V and 11 bases at J, with 18 bases between. This CDR3 has 13 residues. The CDR3 region is CASSPQGGGRAFF. In nucleotides, the CDR3 is TGTGCCAGCAGCCCCCAAGGTGGGGGGCGTGCTTTCTTT. Looking up the rest from reference TRBV11-2 and TRBJ1-1 gives the full variable domain: EAGVAQSPRYKIIEKRQSVAFWCNPISGHATLYWYQQILGQGPKLLIQFQNNGVVDDSQLPKDRFSAERLKGVDSTLKIQPAKLEDSAVYLCASSPQGGGRAFFGQGTRLTVV.

The chain combines TRBV7-3 with TRBJ2-2; D possibly corresponds to TRBD1 (6 bases). The CDR3 covers 14 residues. Germline CDR1 reads SGHTA; CDR2 reads FQGTGA. The V and J ends lost 4 bases and 7 bases respectively, with 13 bases between them. The CDR3 bases are TGTGCCAGCAGCTCAAACAGGGTTATCGGGGAGCTGTTTTTT. Its protein product is CASSSNRVIGELFF.

The chain is built from TRBV11-1 and TRBJ2-7, with D maybe TRBD1 (6 bases). There are 14 residues in the CDR3. The germline V and J ends were trimmed by 3 bases and 3 bases, with 12 bases remaining between them. Germline-derived CDR1 and CDR2 are SGHAT and FQDESV (reference sequence). This CDR3 is CASSLAGADYEQYF. The CDR3 DNA reads TGTGCCAGCAGCTTGGCAGGGGCGGACTACGAGCAGTACTTC.

The genes are TRBV11-3 and TRBJ2-1; 10 bases are shared with TRBD1. The ends lost 3 bases at V and 8 bases at J; junction bases unmatched: 7. This CDR3 is 15 amino acids long. The germline CDR1 and CDR2 sequences are SGHNT and YENEEA. The CDR3: CASSFGDRGGHEQFF. CDR3 bases: TGTGCCAGCAGCTTCGGGGACAGGGGTGGGCATGAGCAGTTCTTC.

This sequence joins TRBV10-3 and TRBJ2-7, with D perhaps matching TRBD1 (5 bases). Trimming shortened V by 4 bases and J by 3 bases, and 10 bases separated the two germline ends. The CDR3 has 13 amino acids. The germline V gene has CDR1 ENHRY and CDR2 SYGVKD. CDR3 amino acids: CAISVAGYYEQYF. As DNA, the CDR3 is TGTGCCATCAGTGTTGCAGGGTACTACGAGCAGTACTTC.